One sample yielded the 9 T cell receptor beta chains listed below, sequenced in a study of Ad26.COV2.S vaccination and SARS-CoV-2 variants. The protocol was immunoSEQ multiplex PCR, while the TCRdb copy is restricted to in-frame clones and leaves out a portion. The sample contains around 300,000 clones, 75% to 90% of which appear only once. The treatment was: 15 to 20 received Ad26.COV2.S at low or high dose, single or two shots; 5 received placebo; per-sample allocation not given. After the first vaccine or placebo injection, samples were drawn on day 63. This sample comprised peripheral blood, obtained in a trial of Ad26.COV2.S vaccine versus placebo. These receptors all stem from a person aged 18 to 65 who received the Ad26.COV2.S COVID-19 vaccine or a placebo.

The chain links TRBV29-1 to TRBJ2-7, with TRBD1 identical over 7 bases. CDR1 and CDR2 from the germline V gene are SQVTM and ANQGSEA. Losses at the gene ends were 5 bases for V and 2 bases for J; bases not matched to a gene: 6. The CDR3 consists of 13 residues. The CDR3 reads CSVRGGQTYEQYF. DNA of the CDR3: TGCAGCGTTAGAGGGGGCCAGACCTACGAGCAGTACTTC.

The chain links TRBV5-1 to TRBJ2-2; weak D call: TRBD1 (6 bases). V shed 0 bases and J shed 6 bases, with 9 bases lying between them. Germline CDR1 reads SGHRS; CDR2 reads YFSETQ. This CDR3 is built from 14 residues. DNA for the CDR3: TGCGCCAGCAGCTTGGACAGGGTCGCCGGGGAGCTGTTTTTT. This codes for CASSLDRVAGELFF. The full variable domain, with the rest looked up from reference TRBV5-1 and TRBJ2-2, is KAGVTQTPRYLIKTRGQQVTLSCSPISGHRSVSWYQQTPGQGLQFLFEYFSETQRNKGNFPGRFSGRQFSNSRSEMNVSTLELGDSALYLCASSLDRVAGELFFGEGSRLTVL.

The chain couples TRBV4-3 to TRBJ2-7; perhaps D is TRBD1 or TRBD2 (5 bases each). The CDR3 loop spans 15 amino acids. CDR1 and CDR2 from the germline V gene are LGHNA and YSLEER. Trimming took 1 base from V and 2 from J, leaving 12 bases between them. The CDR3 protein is CASSQGGDGTYEQYF. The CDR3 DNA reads TGCGCCAGCAGCCAAGGAGGGGACGGAACCTACGAGCAGTACTTC.

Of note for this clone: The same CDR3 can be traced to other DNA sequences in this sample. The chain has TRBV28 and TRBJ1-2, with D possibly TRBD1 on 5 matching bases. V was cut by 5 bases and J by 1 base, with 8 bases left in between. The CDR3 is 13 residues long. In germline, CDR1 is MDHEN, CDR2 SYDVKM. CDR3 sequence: CASSLGGNYGYTF. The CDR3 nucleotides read TGTGCCAGCAGTCTCGGGGGTAACTATGGCTACACCTTC.

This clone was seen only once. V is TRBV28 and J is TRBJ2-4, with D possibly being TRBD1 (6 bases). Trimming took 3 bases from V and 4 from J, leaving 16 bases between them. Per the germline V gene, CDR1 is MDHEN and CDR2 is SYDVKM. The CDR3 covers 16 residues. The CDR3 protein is CASSFLGETGKNIQYF. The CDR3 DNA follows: TGTGCCAGCAGTTTCCTGGGGGAAACAGGGAAAAACATTCAGTACTTC.

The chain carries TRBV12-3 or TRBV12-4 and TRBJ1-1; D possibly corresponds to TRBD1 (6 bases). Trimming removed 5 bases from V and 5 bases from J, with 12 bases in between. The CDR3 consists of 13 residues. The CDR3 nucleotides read TGTGCCAGCAGTGAACAGGGAGGGACTGAAGCTTTCTTT. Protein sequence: CASSEQGGTEAFF.

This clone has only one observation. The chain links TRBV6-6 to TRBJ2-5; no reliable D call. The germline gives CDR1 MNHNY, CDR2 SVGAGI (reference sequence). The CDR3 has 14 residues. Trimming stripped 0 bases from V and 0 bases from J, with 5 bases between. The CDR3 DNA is TGTGCCAGCAGTTACTCCGAGTACCAAGAGACCCAGTACTTC. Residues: CASSYSEYQETQYF.

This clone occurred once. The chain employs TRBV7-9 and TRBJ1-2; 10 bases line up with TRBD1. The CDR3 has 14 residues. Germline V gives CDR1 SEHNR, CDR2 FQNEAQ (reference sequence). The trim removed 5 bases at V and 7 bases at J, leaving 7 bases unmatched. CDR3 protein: CASSAGTGDGGYTF. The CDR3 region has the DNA TGTGCCAGCAGCGCCGGGACAGGGGATGGTGGCTACACCTTC.

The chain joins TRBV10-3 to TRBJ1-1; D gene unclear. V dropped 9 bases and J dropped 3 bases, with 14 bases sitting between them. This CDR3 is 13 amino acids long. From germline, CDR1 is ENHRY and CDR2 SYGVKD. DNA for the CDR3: TGTGCCATGGCCCAGCAACCGGACACTGAAGCTTTCTTT. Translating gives CAMAQQPDTEAFF.